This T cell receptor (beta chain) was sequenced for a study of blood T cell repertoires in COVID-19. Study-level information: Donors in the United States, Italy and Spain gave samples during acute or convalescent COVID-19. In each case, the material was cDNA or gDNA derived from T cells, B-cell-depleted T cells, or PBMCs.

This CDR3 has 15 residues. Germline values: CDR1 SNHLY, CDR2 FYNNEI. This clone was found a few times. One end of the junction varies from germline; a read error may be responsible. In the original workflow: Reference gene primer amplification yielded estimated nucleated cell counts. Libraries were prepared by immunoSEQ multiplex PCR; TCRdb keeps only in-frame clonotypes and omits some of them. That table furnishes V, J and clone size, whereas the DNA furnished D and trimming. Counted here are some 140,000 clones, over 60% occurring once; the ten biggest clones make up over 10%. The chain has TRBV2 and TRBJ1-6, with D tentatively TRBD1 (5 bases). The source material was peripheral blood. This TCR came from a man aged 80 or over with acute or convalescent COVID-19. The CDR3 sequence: CASREDSSYNSPLHF. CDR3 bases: TGTGCCAGCAGAGAAGACAGCTCCTATAATTCACCCCTCCACTTT.